This T cell receptor beta chain was profiled in a study of identical twins. Study-wide findings and caveats: Low generation probability was overrepresented in out-of-frame alpha sequences shared by twins. For monozygotic twins, models underestimated out-of-frame TCR alpha sharing. With abundant cord blood beta clonotypes, insertions were fewer; memory repertoires showed no such pattern. Twins showed weaker excess sharing in their beta out-of-frame sequences.

TCRdb used MiXCR to reprocess the 5' RACE reads, holding one entry per CDR3 protein. The data show about 200,000 distinct CDR3 sequences, 7.5% seen once. A note on this clonotype: Its cognate antigen is unknown.

CDR1 is KGHSH and CDR2 is LQKENI in the germline V gene. V lost 3 bases and J lost 0, with 6 bases in between. This CDR3 region has 13 residues. The data also belong to a second study, concerning yellow fever vaccine responses in identical twins.

The TCR comes from a woman between 18 and 29 years old in good health. The sequenced material came from memory (CD45RO+) T cells sorted from blood. The V call is TRBV18, the J call TRBJ2-7; D gene uncertain. The CDR3 nucleotides read TGTGCCAGCTCACCGCACCACTCCTACGAGCAGTACTTC. It codes for CASSPHHSYEQYF.